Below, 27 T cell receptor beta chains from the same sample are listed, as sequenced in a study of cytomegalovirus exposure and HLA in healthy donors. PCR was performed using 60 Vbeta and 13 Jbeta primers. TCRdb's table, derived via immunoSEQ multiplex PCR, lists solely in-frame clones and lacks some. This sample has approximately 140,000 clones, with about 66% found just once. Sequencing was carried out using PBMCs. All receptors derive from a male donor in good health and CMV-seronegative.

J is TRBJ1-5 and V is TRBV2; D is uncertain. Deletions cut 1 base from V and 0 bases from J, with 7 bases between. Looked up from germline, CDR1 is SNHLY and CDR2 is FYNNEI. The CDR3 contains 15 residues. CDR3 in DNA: TGTGCCAGCAGTGAAGAGAGGGCTAGCAATCAGCCCCAGCATTTT. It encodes CASSEERASNQPQHF.

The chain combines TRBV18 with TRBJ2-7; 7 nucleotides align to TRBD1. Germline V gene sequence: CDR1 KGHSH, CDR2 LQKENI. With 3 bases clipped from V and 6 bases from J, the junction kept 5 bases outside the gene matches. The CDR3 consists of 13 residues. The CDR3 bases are TGTGCCAGCTCACCGGGAACAGGGGTCGAGCAGTACTTC. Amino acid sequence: CASSPGTGVEQYF.

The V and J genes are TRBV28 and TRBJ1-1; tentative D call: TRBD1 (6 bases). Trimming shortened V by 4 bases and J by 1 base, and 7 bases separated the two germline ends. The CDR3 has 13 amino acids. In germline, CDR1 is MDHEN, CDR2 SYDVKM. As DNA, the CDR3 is TGTGCCAGCAGTTCACAGGGGAACACTGAAGCTTTCTTT. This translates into CASSSQGNTEAFF. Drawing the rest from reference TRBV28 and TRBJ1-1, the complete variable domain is DVKVTQSSRYLVKRTGEKVFLECVQDMDHENMFWYRQDPGLGLRLIYFSYDVKMKEKGDIPEGYSVSREKKERFSLILESASTNQTSMYLCASSSQGNTEAFFGQGTRLTVV.

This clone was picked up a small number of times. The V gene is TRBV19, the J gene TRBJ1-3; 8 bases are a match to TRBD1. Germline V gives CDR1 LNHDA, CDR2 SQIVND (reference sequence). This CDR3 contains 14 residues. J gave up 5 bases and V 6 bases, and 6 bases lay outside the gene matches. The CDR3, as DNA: TGTGCCAGTAGGCCCGACAGGGGTCGAAACACCATATATTTT. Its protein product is CASRPDRGRNTIYF.

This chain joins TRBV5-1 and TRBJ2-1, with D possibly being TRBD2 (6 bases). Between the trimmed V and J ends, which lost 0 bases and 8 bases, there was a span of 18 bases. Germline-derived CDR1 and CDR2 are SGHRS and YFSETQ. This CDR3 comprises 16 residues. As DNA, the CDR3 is TGCGCCAGCAGCTTGGGCTCCCTGACTAGATGGCATGAGCAGTTCTTC. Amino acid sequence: CASSLGSLTRWHEQFF. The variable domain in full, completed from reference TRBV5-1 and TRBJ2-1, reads KAGVTQTPRYLIKTRGQQVTLSCSPISGHRSVSWYQQTPGQGLQFLFEYFSETQRNKGNFPGRFSGRQFSNSRSEMNVSTLELGDSALYLCASSLGSLTRWHEQFFGPGTRLTVL.

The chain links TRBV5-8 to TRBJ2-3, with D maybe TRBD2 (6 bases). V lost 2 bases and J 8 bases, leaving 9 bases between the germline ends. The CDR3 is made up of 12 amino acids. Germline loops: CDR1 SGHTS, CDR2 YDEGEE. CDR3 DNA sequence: TGTGCCAGCAGCTTTAGAGCGGGTACGCAGTATTTT. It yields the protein CASSFRAGTQYF.

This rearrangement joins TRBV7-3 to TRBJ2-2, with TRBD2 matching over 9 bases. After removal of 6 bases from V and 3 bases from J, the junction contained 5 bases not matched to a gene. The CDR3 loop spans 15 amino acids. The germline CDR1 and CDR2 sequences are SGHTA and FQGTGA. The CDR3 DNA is TGTGCCAGCAGTCGGACTAGCGTCCACACCGGGGAGCTGTTTTTT. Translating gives CASSRTSVHTGELFF.

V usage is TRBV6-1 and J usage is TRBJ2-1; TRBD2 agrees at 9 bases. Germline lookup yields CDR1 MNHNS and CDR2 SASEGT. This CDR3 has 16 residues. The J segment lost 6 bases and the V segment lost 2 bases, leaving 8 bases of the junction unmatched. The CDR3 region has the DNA TGTGCCAGCAGTGAATTCGCTAGCGGGGTAGGCAATGAGCAGTTCTTC. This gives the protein CASSEFASGVGNEQFF.

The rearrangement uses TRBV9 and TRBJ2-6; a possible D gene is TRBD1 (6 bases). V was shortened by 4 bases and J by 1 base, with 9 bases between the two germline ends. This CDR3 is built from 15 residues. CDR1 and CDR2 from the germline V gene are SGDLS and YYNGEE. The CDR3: CASSLQGSGANVLTF. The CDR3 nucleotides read TGTGCCAGCAGCCTCCAGGGGTCTGGGGCCAACGTCCTGACTTTC.

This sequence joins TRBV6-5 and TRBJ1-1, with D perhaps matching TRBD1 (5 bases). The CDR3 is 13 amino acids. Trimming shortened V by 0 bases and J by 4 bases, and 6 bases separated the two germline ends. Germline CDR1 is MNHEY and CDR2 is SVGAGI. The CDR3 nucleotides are TGTGCCAGCAGTTACTCGGGGGGCACTGAAGCTTTCTTT. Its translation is CASSYSGGTEAFF.

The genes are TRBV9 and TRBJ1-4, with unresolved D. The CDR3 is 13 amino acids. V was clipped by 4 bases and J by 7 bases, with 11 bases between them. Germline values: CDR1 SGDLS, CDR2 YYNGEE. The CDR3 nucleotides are TGTGCCAGCAGCCCGCGGGCTGGTGAAAAACTGTTTTTT. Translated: CASSPRAGEKLFF.

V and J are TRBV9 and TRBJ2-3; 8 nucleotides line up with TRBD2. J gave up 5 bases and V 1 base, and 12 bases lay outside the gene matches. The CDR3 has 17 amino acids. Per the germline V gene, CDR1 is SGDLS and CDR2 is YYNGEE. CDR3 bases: TGTGCCAGCAGCGTACTTTCTCGAGCGGGGGTAGGAGATACGCAGTATTTT. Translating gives CASSVLSRAGVGDTQYF. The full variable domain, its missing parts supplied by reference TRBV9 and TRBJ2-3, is DSGVTQTPKHLITATGQRVTLRCSPRSGDLSVYWYQQSLDQGLQFLIQYYNGEERAKGNILERFSAQQFPDLHSELNLSSLELGDSALYFCASSVLSRAGVGDTQYFGPGTRLTVL.

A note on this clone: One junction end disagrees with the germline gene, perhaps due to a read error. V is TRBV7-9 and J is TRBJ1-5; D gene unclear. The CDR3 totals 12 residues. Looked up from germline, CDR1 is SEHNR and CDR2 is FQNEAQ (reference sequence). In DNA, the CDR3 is TGTTCCAGCAGCTTCCTTAATCAGCCCCAGCATTTT. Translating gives CSSSFLNQPQHF. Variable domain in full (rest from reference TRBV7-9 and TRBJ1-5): DTGVSQNPRHKITKRGQNVTFRCDPISEHNRLYWYRQTLGQGPEFLTYFQNEAQLEKSRLLSDRFSAERPKGSFSTLEIQRTEQGDSAMYLCSSSFLNQPQHFGDGTRLSIL.

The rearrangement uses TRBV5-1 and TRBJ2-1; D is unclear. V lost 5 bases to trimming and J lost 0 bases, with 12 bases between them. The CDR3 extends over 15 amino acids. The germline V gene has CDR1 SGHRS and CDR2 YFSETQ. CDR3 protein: CASSEGGSSYNEQFF. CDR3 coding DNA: TGCGCCAGCAGTGAAGGCGGAAGCTCCTACAATGAGCAGTTCTTC. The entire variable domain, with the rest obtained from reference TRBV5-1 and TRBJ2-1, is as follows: KAGVTQTPRYLIKTRGQQVTLSCSPISGHRSVSWYQQTPGQGLQFLFEYFSETQRNKGNFPGRFSGRQFSNSRSEMNVSTLELGDSALYLCASSEGGSSYNEQFFGPGTRLTVL.

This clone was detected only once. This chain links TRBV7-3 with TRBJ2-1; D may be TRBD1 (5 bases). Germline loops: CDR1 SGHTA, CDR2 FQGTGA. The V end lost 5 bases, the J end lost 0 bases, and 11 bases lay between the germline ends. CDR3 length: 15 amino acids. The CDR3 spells CASSQQGSSYNEQFF. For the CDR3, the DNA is TGTGCCAGCAGCCAGCAGGGCAGCTCCTACAATGAGCAGTTCTTC.

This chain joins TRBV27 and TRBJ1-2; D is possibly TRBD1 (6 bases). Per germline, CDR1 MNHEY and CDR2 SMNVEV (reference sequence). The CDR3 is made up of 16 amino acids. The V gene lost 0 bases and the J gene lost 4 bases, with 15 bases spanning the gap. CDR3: CASSLSNTRGGYGYTF. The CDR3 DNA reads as TGTGCCAGCAGTTTATCGAATACCAGGGGTGGCTATGGCTACACCTTC.

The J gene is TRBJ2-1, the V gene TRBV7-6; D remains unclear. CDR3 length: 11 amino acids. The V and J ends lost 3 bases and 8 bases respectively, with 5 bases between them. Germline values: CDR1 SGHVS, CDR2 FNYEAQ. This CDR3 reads CASSFSHEQFF. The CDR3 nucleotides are TGTGCCAGCAGCTTTAGTCATGAGCAGTTCTTC.

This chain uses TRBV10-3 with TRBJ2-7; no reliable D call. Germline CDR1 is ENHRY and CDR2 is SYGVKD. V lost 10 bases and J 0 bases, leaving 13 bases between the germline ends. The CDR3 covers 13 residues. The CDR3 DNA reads TGTGCCACCAGGACGCTAGACTCCTACGAGCAGTACTTC. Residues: CATRTLDSYEQYF.

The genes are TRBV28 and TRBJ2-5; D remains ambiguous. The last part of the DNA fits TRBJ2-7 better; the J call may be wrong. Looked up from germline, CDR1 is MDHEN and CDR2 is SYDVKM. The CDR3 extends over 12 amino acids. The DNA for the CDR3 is TGTGCCAGCAGCTACCGGGTACGCGAGCAGTACTTC. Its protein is CASSYRVREQYF.

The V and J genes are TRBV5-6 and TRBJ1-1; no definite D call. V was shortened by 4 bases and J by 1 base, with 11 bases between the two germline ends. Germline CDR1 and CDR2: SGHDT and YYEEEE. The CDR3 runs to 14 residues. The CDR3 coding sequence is TGTGCCAGCAGCGCGGCGGTAGAGAACACTGAAGCTTTCTTT. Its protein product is CASSAAVENTEAFF.

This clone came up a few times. CDR3: CASSLGLAGAGLTGRVYNEQFF. CDR3 coding DNA: TGCGCCAGCAGCTTGGGTCTAGCGGGGGCCGGTCTAACAGGGAGGGTCTACAATGAGCAGTTCTTC. The V and J genes are TRBV5-1 and TRBJ2-1; 10 positions agree with TRBD2. V was pared by 0 bases and J by 3 bases, with 21 bases of the junction left unmatched. The CDR3 sequence is 22 residues long. Germline V gives CDR1 SGHRS, CDR2 YFSETQ.

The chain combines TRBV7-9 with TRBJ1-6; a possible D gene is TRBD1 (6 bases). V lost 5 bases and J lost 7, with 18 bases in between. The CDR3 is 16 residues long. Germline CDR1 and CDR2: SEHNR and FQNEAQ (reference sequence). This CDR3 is CASSQGQYPRNSPLHF. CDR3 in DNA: TGTGCCAGCAGCCAAGGACAGTATCCAAGAAATTCACCCCTCCACTTT. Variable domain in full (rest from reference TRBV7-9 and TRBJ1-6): DTGVSQNPRHKITKRGQNVTFRCDPISEHNRLYWYRQTLGQGPEFLTYFQNEAQLEKSRLLSDRFSAERPKGSFSTLEIQRTEQGDSAMYLCASSQGQYPRNSPLHFGNGTRLTVT.

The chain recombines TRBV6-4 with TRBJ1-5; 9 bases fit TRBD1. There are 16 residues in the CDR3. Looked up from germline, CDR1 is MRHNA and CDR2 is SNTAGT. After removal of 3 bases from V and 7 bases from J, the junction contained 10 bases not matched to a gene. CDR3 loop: CASSESRQGVRQPQHF. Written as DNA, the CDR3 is TGTGCCAGCAGTGAGTCTCGACAGGGGGTCCGACAGCCCCAGCATTTT.

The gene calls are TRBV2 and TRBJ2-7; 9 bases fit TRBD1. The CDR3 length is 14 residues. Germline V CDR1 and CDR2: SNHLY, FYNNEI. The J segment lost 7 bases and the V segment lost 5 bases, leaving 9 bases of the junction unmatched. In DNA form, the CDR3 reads TGTGCCAGCAGTTACGATAAGACAGGGGGAGAGCAGTACTTC. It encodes CASSYDKTGGEQYF.

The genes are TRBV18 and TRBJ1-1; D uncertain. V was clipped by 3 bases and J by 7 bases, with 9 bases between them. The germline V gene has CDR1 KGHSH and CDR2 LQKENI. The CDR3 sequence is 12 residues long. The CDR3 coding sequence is TGTGCCAGCTCACCTCCGGGAGATGAAGCTTTCTTT. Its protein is CASSPPGDEAFF.

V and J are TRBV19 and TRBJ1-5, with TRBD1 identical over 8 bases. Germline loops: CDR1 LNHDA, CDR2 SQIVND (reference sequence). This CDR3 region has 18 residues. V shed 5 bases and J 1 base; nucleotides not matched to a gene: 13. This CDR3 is CASSGDRLAAWSNQPQHF. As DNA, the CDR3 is TGTGCCAGTAGTGGGGACAGGTTGGCGGCGTGGAGCAATCAGCCCCAGCATTTT. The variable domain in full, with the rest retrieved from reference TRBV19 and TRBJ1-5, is DGGITQSPKYLFRKEGQNVTLSCEQNLNHDAMYWYRQDPGQGLRLIYYSQIVNDFQKGDIAEGYSVSREKKESFPLTVTSAQKNPTAFYLCASSGDRLAAWSNQPQHFGDGTRLSIL.

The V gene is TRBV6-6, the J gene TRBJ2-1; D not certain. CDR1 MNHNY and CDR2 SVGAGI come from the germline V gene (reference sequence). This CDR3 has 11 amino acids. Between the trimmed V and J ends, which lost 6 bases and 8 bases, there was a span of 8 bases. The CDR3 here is CASSHSDEQFF. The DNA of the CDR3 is TGTGCCAGCAGCCACAGTGATGAGCAGTTCTTC.